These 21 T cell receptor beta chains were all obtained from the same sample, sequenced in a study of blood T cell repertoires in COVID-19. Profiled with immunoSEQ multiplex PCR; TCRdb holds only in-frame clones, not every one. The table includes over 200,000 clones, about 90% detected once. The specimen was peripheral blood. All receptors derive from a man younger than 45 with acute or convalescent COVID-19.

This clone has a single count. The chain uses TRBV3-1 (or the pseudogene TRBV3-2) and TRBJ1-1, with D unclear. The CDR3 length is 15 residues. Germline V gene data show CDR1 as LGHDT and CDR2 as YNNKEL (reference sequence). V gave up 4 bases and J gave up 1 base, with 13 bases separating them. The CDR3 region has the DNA TGTGCCAGCAGCCCGAGATCCGGAGGGAACACTGAAGCTTTCTTT. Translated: CASSPRSGGNTEAFF.

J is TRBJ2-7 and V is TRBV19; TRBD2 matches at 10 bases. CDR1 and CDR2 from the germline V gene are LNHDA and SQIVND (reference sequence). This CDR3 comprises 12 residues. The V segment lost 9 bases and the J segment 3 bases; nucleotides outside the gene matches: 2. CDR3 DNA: TGTGCCAGGGGACTAGCGAACTACGAGCAGTACTTC. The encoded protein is CARGLANYEQYF.

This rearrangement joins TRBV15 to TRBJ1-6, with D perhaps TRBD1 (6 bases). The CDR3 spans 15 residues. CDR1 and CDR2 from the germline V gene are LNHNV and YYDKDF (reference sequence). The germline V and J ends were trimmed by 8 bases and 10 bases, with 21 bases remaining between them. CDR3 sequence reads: CATRPGAGVRSPLHF. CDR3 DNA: TGTGCCACCCGCCCTGGGGCAGGGGTACGGTCACCCCTCCACTTT. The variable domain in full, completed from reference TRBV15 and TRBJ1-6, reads DAMVIQNPRYQVTQFGKPVTLSCSQTLNHNVMYWYQQKSSQAPKLLFHYYDKDFNNEADTPDNFQSRRPNTSFCFLDIRSPGLGDTAMYLCATRPGAGVRSPLHFGNGTRLTVT.

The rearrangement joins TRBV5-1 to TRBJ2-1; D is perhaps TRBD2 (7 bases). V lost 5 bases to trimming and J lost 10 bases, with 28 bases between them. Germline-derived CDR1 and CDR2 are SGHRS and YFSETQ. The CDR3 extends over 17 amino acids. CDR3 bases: TGCGCCAGCAGACCTGAGGGGGGCGGGAGACCCTTCTGGGAGCAGTTCTTC. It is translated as CASRPEGGGRPFWEQFF.

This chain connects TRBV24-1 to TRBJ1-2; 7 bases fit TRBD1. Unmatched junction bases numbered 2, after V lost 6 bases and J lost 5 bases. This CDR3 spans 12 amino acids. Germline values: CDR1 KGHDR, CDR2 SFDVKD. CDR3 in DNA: TGTGCCACCAGTCGACAGGGTTATGGCTACACCTTC. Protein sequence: CATSRQGYGYTF.

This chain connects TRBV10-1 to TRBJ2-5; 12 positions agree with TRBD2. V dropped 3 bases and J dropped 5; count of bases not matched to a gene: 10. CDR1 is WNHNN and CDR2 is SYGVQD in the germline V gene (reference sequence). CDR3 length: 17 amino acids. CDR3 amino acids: CASSDSRLAGVSETQYF. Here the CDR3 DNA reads TGCGCCAGCAGTGATTCCCGACTAGCGGGAGTTTCTGAGACCCAGTACTTC.

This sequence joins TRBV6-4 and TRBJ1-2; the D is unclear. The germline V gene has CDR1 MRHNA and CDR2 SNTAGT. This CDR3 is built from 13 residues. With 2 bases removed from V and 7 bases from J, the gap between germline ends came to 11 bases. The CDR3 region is CASSDPPEAGYTF. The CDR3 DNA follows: TGTGCCAGCAGTGACCCACCCGAGGCTGGCTACACCTTC.

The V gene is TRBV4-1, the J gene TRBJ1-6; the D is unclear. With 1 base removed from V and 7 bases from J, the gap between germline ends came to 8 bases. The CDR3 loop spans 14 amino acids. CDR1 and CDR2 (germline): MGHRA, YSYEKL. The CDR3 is CASSQVGRNSPLHF. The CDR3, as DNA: TGCGCCAGCAGCCAAGTGGGGAGAAATTCACCCCTCCACTTT.

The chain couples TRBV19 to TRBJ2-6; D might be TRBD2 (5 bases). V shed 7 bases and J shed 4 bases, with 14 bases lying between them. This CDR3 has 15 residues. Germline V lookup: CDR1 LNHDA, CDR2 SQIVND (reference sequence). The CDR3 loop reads CASTPVATGANVLTF. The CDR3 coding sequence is TGTGCCAGTACCCCGGTAGCGACCGGGGCCAACGTCCTGACTTTC.

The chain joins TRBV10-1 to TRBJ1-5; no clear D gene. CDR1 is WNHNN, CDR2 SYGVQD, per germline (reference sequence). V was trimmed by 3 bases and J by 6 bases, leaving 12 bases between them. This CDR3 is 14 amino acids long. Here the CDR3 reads CASSDSQVGQPQHF. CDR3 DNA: TGCGCCAGCAGTGATTCCCAGGTTGGTCAGCCCCAGCATTTT.

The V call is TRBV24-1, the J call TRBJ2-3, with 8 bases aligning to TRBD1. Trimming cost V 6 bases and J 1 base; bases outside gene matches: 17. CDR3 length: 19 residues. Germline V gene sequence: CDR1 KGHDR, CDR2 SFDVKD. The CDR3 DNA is TGTGCCACCAGTCAGAGGAACAGGGGGTTGGGCTTTGGCACAGATACGCAGTATTTT. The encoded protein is CATSQRNRGLGFGTDTQYF.

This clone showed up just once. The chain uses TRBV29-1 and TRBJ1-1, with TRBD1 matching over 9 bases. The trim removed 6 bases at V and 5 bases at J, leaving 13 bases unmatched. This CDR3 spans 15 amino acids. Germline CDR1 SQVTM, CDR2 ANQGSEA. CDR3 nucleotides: TGCAGCGTCTCTAGGTCTGGACAGGGGCTTACTGAAGCTTTCTTT. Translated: CSVSRSGQGLTEAFF.

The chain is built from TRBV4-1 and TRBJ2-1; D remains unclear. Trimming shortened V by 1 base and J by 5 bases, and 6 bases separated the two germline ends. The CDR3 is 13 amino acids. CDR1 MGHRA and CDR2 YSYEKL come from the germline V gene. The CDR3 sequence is CASSQGHNNEQFF. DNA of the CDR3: TGCGCCAGCAGCCAAGGACATAACAATGAGCAGTTCTTC.

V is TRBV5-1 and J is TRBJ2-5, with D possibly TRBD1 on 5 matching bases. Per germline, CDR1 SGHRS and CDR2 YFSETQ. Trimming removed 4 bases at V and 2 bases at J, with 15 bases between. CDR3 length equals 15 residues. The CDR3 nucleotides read TGCGCCAGCAGCCCCAAACGACAGATGCAAGAGACCCAGTACTTC. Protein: CASSPKRQMQETQYF.

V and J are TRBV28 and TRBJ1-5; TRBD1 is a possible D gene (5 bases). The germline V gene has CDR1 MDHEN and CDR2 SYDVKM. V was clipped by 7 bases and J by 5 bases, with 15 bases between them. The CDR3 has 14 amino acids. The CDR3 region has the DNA TGTGCCAGCATCGAGTCCCGGGGGTATCAGCCCCAGCATTTT. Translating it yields CASIESRGYQPQHF.

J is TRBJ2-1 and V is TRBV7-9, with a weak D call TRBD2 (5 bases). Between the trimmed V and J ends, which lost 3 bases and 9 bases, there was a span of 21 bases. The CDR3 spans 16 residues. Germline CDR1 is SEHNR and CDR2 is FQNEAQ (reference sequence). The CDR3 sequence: CASSFKAPPAEGEQFF. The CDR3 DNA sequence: TGTGCCAGCAGCTTCAAGGCCCCCCCCGCAGAGGGTGAGCAGTTCTTC.

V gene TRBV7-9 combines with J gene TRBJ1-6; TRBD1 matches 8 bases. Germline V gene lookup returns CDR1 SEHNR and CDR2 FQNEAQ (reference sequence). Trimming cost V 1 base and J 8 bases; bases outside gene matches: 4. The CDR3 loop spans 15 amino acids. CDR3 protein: CASSLGGRGHSPLHF. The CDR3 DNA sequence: TGTGCCAGCAGCTTAGGAGGCAGGGGGCATTCACCCCTCCACTTT.

The CDR3 bases are TGCGCCAGCAGCTTGGGTTCCGGGATTCAGCCCCAGCATTTT. It codes for CASSLGSGIQPQHF. This chain uses TRBV5-1 with TRBJ1-5; D remains ambiguous. The germline V gene encodes CDR1 SGHRS and CDR2 YFSETQ. The CDR3 totals 14 residues. The germline V and J ends were trimmed by 0 bases and 6 bases, with 10 bases remaining between them.

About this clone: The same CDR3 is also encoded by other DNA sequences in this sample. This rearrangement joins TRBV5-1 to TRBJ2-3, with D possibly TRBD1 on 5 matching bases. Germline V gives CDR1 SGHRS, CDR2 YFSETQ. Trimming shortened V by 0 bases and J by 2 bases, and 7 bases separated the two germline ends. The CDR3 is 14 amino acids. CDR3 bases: TGCGCCAGCAGCTTGGGGGGCTACACAGATACGCAGTATTTT. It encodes CASSLGGYTDTQYF.

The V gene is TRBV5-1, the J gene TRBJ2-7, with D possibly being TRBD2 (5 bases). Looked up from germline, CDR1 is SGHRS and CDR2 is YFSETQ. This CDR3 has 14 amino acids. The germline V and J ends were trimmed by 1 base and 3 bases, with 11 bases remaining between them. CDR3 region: CASSLLGANYEQYF. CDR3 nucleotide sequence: TGCGCCAGCAGCTTGCTGGGAGCCAACTACGAGCAGTACTTC. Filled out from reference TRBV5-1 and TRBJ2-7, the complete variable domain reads KAGVTQTPRYLIKTRGQQVTLSCSPISGHRSVSWYQQTPGQGLQFLFEYFSETQRNKGNFPGRFSGRQFSNSRSEMNVSTLELGDSALYLCASSLLGANYEQYFGPGTRLTVT.

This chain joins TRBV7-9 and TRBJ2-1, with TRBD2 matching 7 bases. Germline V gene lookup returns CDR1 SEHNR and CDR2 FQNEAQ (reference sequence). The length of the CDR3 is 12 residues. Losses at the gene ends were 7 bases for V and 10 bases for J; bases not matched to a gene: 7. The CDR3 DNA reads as TGTGCCAGCACCGTACTAGCGACCGAGCAGTTCTTC. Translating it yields CASTVLATEQFF.